The rows below give T cell receptor beta chains drawn from one sample of a study of T cells in severe cutaneous drug reactions. TCRdb re-called the multiplex PCR reads and catalogs CDR3 proteins one per entry, DNA excluded. The sample totals 7,000 or so distinct CDR3 sequences. The source material was cells from a skin blister. These receptors all come from a human donor with toxic epidermal necrolysis, a severe cutaneous drug reaction. The CDR3 runs from the conserved cysteine through the conserved F or W. Fields, in order: CDR3 length, J gene, V gene, clone size, CDR3 protein. Expanded clones get a size class; other rows say once, few or many, or leave the size out.

16 | TRBJ2-7 | TRBV6-2/TRBV6-3 | NA | CASSSFTAGQRYEQYF
12 | TRBJ2-1 | TRBV10-3 | NA | CAITEGGGEQFF
13 | TRBJ2-7 | TRBV29-1 | NA | CSVASTGMGEQYF
11 | TRBJ2-2 | TRBV12-3/TRBV12-4 | large | CASSFAGELFF
15 | TRBJ2-7 | TRBV10-3 | NA | CADESGRASSDEQYF
14 | TRBJ2-1 | TRBV27 | NA | CASSPSTVANEQFF
16 | TRBJ1-1 | TRBV2 | NA | CASSSDRGGRNTEAFF
13 | TRBJ2-3 | TRBV2 | NA | CASSEPGPDTQYF
13 | TRBJ1-3 | TRBV29-1 | NA | CSARSGDGNTIYF
15 | TRBJ1-1 | TRBV20-1 | NA | CSARSSRDSYTEAFF
11 | TRBJ1-1 | TRBV20-1 | NA | CSAPKGTEAFF
15 | TRBJ1-1 | TRBV5-4 | medium-sized | CASSFVGGVGPEAFF
14 | TRBJ2-7 | TRBV27 | NA | CASSPGTVSYEQYF
15 | TRBJ2-1 | TRBV13 | NA | CASSRLAGGYNEQFF
18 | TRBJ2-1 | TRBV18 | NA | CASSPGGHSIDSYNEQFF
15 | TRBJ2-3 | TRBV4-3 | NA | CASSQGERVGDTQYF
13 | TRBJ2-5 | TRBV28 | NA | CASSFLQQETQYF
18 | TRBJ2-3 | TRBV5-5 | NA | CASSLGPVQGMRTDTQYF
14 | TRBJ1-2 | TRBV12-3/TRBV12-4 | NA | CASSFGADIYGYTF
14 | TRBJ2-4 | TRBV20-1 | NA | CSARDSLAKNIQYF
14 | TRBJ2-1 | TRBV2 | NA | CASRSGQGRSEQFF
13 | TRBJ1-5 | TRBV6-1 | NA | CASSEDRGEPQHF
15 | TRBJ2-7 | TRBV6-5 | NA | CASSSPSGSSYEQYF
15 | TRBJ1-1 | TRBV27 | NA | CASSLSGVGGREAFF
12 | TRBJ2-7 | TRBV20-1 | NA | CSGDRESSEQYF
14 | TRBJ2-7 | TRBV29-1 | NA | CSVVLAGGNYEQYF
12 | TRBJ2-1 | TRBV11-2 | NA | CASTPTHPEQFF
19 | TRBJ1-5 | TRBV10-3 | NA | CAISDPKDSFAWSNQPQHF
14 | TRBJ1-3 | TRBV12-3/TRBV12-4 | medium-sized | CASSLTDSGNTIYF
14 | TRBJ1-5 | TRBV2 | medium-sized | CASWTGVMDRPQHF
17 | TRBJ2-1 | TRBV28 | NA | CASSFPSHGSSYNEQFF
13 | TRBJ2-1 | TRBV12-3/TRBV12-4 | NA | CASVAGDSNEQFF
15 | TRBJ2-1 | TRBV27 | NA | CASSQASGAYNEQFF
13 | TRBJ2-3 | TRBV28 | NA | CASSKLAADTQYF
12 | TRBJ2-7 | TRBV29-1 | medium-sized | CSGLAGGYEQYF
16 | TRBJ2-1 | TRBV13 | NA | CASSVGGQGGFNEQFF
19 | TRBJ2-1 | TRBV4-3 | NA | CASSQDRVAGGPWYNEQFF
19 | TRBJ2-1 | TRBV12-3/TRBV12-4 | NA | CASSLSVIGSGFAYNEQFF
15 | TRBJ1-6 | TRBV28 | NA | CASSLSAGMGSPLHF
14 | TRBJ2-1 | TRBV15 | medium-sized | CASGVAGEVSGQFF
16 | TRBJ2-4 | TRBV4-3 | NA | CASSQDLGTGANIQYF
14 | TRBJ2-5 | TRBV28 | NA | CASLSLGEEETQYF
13 | TRBJ2-7 | TRBV12-3/TRBV12-4 | NA | CASSGTGGYEQYF
12 | TRBJ2-7 | TRBV11-2 | NA | CASSSGEGEQYF
13 | TRBJ1-6 | TRBV28 | NA | CASSFDPPGPLHF
16 | TRBJ1-1 | TRBV7-8 | NA | CASSRIGDRPNTEAFF
17 | TRBJ2-1 | TRBV6-5 | NA | CASSGFSGGHSYNEQFF
14 | TRBJ1-2 | TRBV30 | NA | CAWTGPGPNYGYTF
18 | TRBJ2-2 | TRBV4-2 | NA | CASSQLISGPAVVGELFF